The clone carrying this T cell receptor (beta chain) was seen a few times. Production of TCR cDNA was by 5'RACE template switching, which also added a universal primer site and UMIs. TCRdb independently ran MiXCR on the 5' RACE reads; one entry per CDR3 protein. This sample has 250,000 to 300,000 distinct CDR3 sequences, with roughly 5.2% found just once. Trimming shortened V by 2 bases and J by 5 bases, and 9 bases separated the two germline ends. The CDR3 has 13 residues. These data are taken from a study of T cells after yellow fever vaccination. J is TRBJ1-1 and V is TRBV12-3 or TRBV12-4; no definite D call. The sequence derives from a man aged 18 to 30 who received the YFV17D yellow fever vaccine. The sample was CD4+ T cells sorted from PBMCs, taken on the day of the yellow fever booster vaccination. In DNA, the CDR3 is TGTGCCAGCAGTTTATTAGGGAGGACTGAAGCTTTCTTT. Amino acids: CASSLLGRTEAFF.